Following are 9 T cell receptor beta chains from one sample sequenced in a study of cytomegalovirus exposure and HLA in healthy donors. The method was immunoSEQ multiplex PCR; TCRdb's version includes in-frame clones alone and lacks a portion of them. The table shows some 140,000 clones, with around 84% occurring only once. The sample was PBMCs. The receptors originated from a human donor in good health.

The CDR3 region is CASSVEGRGGLQHF. In DNA, the CDR3 is TGTGCCAGCAGCGTAGAAGGTAGGGGGGGACTCCAGCATTTT. The chain uses TRBV9 and TRBJ1-5; maybe TRBD1 (6 bases). This CDR3 contains 14 residues. Per the germline V gene, CDR1 is SGDLS and CDR2 is YYNGEE. Trimming took off 0 bases at V and 12 bases at J, with 16 bases between the two ends.

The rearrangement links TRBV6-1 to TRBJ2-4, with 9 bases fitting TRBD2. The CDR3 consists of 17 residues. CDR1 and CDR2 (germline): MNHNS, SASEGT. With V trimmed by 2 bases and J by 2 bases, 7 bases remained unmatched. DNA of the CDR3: TGTGCCAGCAGTGAACGCGGGCTAGCGGGACCCAAAAACATTCAGTACTTC. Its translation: CASSERGLAGPKNIQYF.

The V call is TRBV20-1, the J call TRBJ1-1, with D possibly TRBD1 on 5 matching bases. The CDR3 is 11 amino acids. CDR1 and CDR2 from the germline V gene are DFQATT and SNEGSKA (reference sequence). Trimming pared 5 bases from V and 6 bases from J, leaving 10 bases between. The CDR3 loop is CSAGQYSEAFF. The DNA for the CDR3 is TGCAGTGCTGGACAATATTCTGAAGCTTTCTTT.

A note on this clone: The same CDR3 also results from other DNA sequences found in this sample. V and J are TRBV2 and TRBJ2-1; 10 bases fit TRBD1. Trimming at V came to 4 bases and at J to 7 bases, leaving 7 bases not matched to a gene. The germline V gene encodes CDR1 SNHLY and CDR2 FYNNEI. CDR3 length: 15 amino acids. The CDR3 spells CASSAGQGVWNEQFF. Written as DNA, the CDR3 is TGTGCCAGCAGTGCCGGACAGGGGGTATGGAATGAGCAGTTCTTC.

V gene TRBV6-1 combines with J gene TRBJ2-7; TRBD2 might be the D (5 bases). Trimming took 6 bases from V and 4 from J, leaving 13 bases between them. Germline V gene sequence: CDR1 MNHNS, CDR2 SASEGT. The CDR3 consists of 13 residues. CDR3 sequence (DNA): TGTGCCAGCAGCGGCACTACTAGATACGAGCAGTACTTC. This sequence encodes CASSGTTRYEQYF.

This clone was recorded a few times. CDR3 amino acids: CASSQPPGEQYF. Here the CDR3 DNA reads TGTGCCAGCAGCCAACCCCCGGGGGAGCAGTACTTC. The rearrangement links TRBV14 to TRBJ2-7; D possibly corresponds to TRBD2 (5 bases). V lost 2 bases and J 7 bases, leaving 9 bases between the germline ends. The CDR3 covers 12 residues. The germline V gene encodes CDR1 SGHDN and CDR2 FVKESK.

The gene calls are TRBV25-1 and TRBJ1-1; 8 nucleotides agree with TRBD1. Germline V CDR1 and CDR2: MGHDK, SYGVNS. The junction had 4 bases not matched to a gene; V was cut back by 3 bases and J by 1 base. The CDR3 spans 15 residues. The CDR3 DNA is TGTGCCAGCAGTGATCCAGGGGGCCCGAACACTGAAGCTTTCTTT. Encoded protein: CASSDPGGPNTEAFF.

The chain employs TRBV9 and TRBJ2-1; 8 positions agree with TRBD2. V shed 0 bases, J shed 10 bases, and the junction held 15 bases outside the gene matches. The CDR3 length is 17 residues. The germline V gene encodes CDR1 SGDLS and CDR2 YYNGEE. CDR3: CASSVGILSGAAYEQFF. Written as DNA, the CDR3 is TGTGCCAGCAGCGTAGGAATCCTTAGCGGGGCGGCCTACGAGCAGTTCTTC.

CDR3 region: CASGLNEQFF. The CDR3 nucleotides are TGTGCCAGTGGCTTGAATGAGCAGTTCTTC. This chain connects TRBV19 to TRBJ2-1, with unresolved D. V was pared by 8 bases and J by 7 bases, with 6 bases between. The CDR3 has 10 residues. Germline assignment: CDR1 LNHDA and CDR2 SQIVND (reference sequence).